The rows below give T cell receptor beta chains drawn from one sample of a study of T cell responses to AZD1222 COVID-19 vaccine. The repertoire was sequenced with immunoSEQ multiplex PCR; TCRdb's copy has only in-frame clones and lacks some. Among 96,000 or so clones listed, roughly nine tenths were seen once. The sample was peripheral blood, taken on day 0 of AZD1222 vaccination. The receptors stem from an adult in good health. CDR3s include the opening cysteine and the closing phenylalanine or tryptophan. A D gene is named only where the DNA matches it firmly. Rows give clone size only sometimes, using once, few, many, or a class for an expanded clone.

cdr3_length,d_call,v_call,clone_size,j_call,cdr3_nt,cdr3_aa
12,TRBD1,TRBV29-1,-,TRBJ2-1,TGCAGCGTTGAGGGGACAGCCTATGAGCAGTTCTTC,CSVEGTAYEQFF
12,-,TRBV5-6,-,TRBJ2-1,TGTGCCAGCAGCTTGGGACCGGATGAGCAGTTCTTC,CASSLGPDEQFF
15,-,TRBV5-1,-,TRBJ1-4,TGCGCCAGCAGCTTCCGACCAGGGAGTAATGAAAAACTGTTTTTT,CASSFRPGSNEKLFF
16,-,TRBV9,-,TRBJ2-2,TGTGCCAGCAGCCCGGGGACAACTACGAACACCGGGGAGCTGTTTTTT,CASSPGTTTNTGELFF
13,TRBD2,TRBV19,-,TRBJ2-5,TGTGCCAGTAGTCGACTAGCTCAAGAGACCCAGTACTTC,CASSRLAQETQYF
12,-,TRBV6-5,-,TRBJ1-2,TGTGCCAGCAGTTTCGACAGCCATGGCTACACCTTC,CASSFDSHGYTF
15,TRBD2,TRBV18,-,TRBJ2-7,TGTGCCAGCTCACCACGGACTAGCGGGAGAGGCGAGCAGTACTTC,CASSPRTSGRGEQYF
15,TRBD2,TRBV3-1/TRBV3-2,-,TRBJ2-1,TGTGCCAGCAGCCAAGATTCAGGCGGGGGGCATAAGCAGTTCTTC,CASSQDSGGGHKQFF
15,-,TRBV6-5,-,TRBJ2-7,TGTGCCAGCAGTTACGTCGCGGGAACCTCCTACGAGCAGTACTTC,CASSYVAGTSYEQYF
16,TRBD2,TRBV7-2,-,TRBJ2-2,TGTGCCAGCAGCTTAGCGGGACTAGCGGGCTCCGGGGAGCTGTTTTTT,CASSLAGLAGSGELFF
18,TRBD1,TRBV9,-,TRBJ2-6,TGTGCCAGCAGCGAAGCGGGACAGGGGCTCCCTGGGGCCAACGTCCTGACTTTC,CASSEAGQGLPGANVLTF
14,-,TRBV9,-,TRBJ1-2,TGTGCCAGCAGCGTAGCCGACAGCAACTATGGCTACACCTTC,CASSVADSNYGYTF
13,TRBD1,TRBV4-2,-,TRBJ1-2,TGTGCCAGCAGAGGACAGGGTAACTATGGCTACACCTTC,CASRGQGNYGYTF
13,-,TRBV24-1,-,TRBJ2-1,TGTGCCACCAGTGATGGCATTTACAATGAGCAGTTCTTC,CATSDGIYNEQFF
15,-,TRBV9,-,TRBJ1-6,TGTGCCAGCAGCAGGTCAGGGTCTAATAATTCACCCCTCCACTTT,CASSRSGSNNSPLHF
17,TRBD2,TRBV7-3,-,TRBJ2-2,TGTGCCAGCAGCTTAAGGGGGGGTCAGCTTCCCACCGGGGAGCTGTTTTTT,CASSLRGGQLPTGELFF
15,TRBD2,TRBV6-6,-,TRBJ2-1,TGTGCCAGCAGCCAGCTGGGCGGGGGTGAGGATGAGCAGTTCTTC,CASSQLGGGEDEQFF
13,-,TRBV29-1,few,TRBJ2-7,TGCAGCGTTAGGTCAGGGCAAACCTACGAGCAGTACTTC,CSVRSGQTYEQYF
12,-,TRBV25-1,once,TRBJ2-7,TGTGCCAGCAGTCGAGGTACCGACGAGCAGTACTTC,CASSRGTDEQYF
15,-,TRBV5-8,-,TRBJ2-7,TGTGCCAGCAGCTTGGAGGGGGTAAGCTCCTACGAGCAGTACTTC,CASSLEGVSSYEQYF
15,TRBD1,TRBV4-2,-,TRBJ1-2,TGTGCCAGCAGCCAAGTGGCGGGACAGCTCTATGGCTACACCTTC,CASSQVAGQLYGYTF
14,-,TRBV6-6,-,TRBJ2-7,TGTGCCAGCAGTTACTCTAAGAGGGGGGACGAGCAGTACTTC,CASSYSKRGDEQYF
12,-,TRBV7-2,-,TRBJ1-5,TGTGCCAGCAGCACCCGCCGTCAGCCCCAGCATTTT,CASSTRRQPQHF
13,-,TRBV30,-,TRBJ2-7,TGTGCCTCGACCCCTTCCAGTACCTACGAGCAGTACTTC,CASTPSSTYEQYF
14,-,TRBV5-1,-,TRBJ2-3,TGCGCCAGCAGCTCCGGGGGATTCAGGGATACGCAGTATTTT,CASSSGGFRDTQYF
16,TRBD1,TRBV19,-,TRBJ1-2,TGTGCCAGTAGTGTCGGGACAGTGATCTTCAACTATGGCTACACCTTC,CASSVGTVIFNYGYTF
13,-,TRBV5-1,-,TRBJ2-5,TGCGCCAGCAGCACAGGGAGCAAAGAGACCCAGTACTTC,CASSTGSKETQYF
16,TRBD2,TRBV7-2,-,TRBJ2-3,TGTGCCAGCAGCATGGTAGCGGGGCTTTCGATAGATACGCAGTATTTT,CASSMVAGLSIDTQYF
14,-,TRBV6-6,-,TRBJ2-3,TGTGCCAGCAAGGACCCAGGGGGCACAGATACGCAGTATTTT,CASKDPGGTDTQYF
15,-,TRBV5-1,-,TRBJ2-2,TGCGCCAGCAGCCGGAGGCAGGGGAACACCGGGGAGCTGTTTTTT,CASSRRQGNTGELFF
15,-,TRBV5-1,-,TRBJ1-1,TGCGCCAGCAGCTTGACTGGGGGGGTGAACACTGAAGCTTTCTTT,CASSLTGGVNTEAFF
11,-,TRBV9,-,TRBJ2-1,TGTGCCAGCAGCGGATTCAGTGAGCAGTTCTTC,CASSGFSEQFF
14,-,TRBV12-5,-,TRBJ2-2,TGTGCACGGATGGGCAGGGGATTTTCCGGGGAGCTGTTTTTT,CARMGRGFSGELFF
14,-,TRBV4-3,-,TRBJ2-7,TGCGCCAGCAGCCCACGGGCTTGGAACTACGAGCAGTACTTC,CASSPRAWNYEQYF
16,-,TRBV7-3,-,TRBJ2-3,TGTGCCAGCAGCTTGTCATCGGGGTCCAGCACAGATACGCAGTATTTT,CASSLSSGSSTDTQYF
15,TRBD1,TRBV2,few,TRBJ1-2,TGTGCCAGCACACGGACAGGGGAGGGGTACTATGGCTACACCTTC,CASTRTGEGYYGYTF
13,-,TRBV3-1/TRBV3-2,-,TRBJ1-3,TGTGCCAGCAGCCAATTCGTCGGAAACACCATATATTTT,CASSQFVGNTIYF
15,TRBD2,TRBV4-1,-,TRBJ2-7,TGCGCCAGCAGACCGGGACTAGCGGATTTCTACGAGCAGTACTTC,CASRPGLADFYEQYF
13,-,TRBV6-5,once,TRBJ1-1,TGTGCCAGCCGTCCGGGCAGGTCATCTGAAGCTTTCTTT,CASRPGRSSEAFF
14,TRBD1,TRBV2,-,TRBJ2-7,TGTGCCATCGCCATGGGACAGACTCTCTACGAGCAGTACTTC,CAIAMGQTLYEQYF
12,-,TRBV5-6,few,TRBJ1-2,TGTGCCAGCAGCTTGACAGGGCCTGGCTACACCTTC,CASSLTGPGYTF
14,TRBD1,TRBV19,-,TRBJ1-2,TGTGCCAGTAGTGACGGACAGGGGAACTATGGCTACACCTTC,CASSDGQGNYGYTF
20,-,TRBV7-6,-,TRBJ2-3,TGTGCCAGCAGCCCAGGTCCGGGGGCCCTAAAAGATGGCCCCGCAGATACGCAGTATTTT,CASSPGPGALKDGPADTQYF
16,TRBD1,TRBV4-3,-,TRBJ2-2,TGCGCCAGCAGCCCAGGGACAGGCGTTAACACCGGGGAGCTGTTTTTT,CASSPGTGVNTGELFF
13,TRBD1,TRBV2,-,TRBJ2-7,TGTGCCAGCAGAGTCGGGACAGGCTACGAGCAGTACTTC,CASRVGTGYEQYF
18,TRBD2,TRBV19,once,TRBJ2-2,TGTGCCAGTAGTAGGGGGACTAGCGGGGGCTCGAACACCGGGGAGCTGTTTTTT,CASSRGTSGGSNTGELFF
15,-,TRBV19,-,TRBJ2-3,TGTGCCAGTAGTATAGGGGCGGCTAGCGCAGATACGCAGTATTTT,CASSIGAASADTQYF
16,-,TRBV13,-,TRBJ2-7,TGTGCCAGCAGCTTAGGGAGCCTAGTCACCCCCTACGAGCAGTACTTC,CASSLGSLVTPYEQYF
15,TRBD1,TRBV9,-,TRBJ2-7,TGTGCCAGCACCGAGCCGGGACAGAGGACCTACGAGCAGTACTTC,CASTEPGQRTYEQYF
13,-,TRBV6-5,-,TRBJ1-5,TGTGCCAGCAGGGGTTTCAGCAATCAGCCCCAGCATTTT,CASRGFSNQPQHF
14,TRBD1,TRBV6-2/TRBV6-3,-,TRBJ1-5,TGTGCCAGCAGCCCCGGGACAGGTCATCAGCCCCAGCATTTT,CASSPGTGHQPQHF
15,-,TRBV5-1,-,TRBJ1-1,TGCGCCAGCAGCTTGGTGGAGGGGGTGAACACTGAAGCTTTCTTT,CASSLVEGVNTEAFF
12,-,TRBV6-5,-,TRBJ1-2,TGTGCCAGCAGTTCCCCCCGGGATGGCTACACCTTC,CASSSPRDGYTF
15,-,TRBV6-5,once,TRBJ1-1,TGTGCCAGCAGTTACAGGGGCAGGGGACCCACTGAAGCTTTCTTT,CASSYRGRGPTEAFF